This TCR beta chain is drawn from a study of blood T cells in healthy people across ages. Trimming pared 4 bases from V and 8 bases from J, leaving 14 bases between. This CDR3 has 13 residues. CDR1 and CDR2 (germline): MNHNY, SVGAGI (reference sequence). With a J-beta primer mix and a sample-barcoded 5' primer, a second PCR ran about 7 to 12 cycles. TCRdb itself ran the 5' RACE reads through MiXCR, one entry per CDR3 protein. In the table there are 1.5 million to 2 million distinct CDR3 sequences, over 25% of which are singletons. The total RNA that was extracted per sample amounted to at least 5 micrograms. This clonotype was counted ten times or more.

The sample comprised blood. V gene TRBV6-6 combines with J gene TRBJ1-2; D is ambiguous. This receptor was taken from a woman aged 25-40 years in good health. CDR3 nucleotide sequence: TGTGCCAGCAGTTCCCAGATAAATCGGGGCTACACCTTC. It is translated as CASSSQINRGYTF.